This T cell receptor beta chain was recovered during a study of cytomegalovirus exposure and HLA in healthy donors. The PCR made use of 60 Vbeta and 13 Jbeta primers. Using immunoSEQ multiplex PCR, the repertoire was profiled, and TCRdb retains in-frame clones only, with some absent. The data contain around 150,000 clones, more than 65% of them singletons. The table lists this clone with a count of one. Antigen specificity is unknown. Study-level results: The authors judged a highly shared variant cluster likely a sequencing artifact.

The CDR3 runs to 12 residues. Trimming shortened V by 10 bases and J by 4 bases, and 13 bases separated the two germline ends. CDR1 MNHEY and CDR2 SVGAGI come from the germline V gene. Sequencing input: PBMCs. This receptor was taken from a man between 18 and 29 years old in good health and CMV-seropositive. The V call is TRBV6-5, the J call TRBJ1-2; perhaps TRBD1 as D (6 bases). CDR3 region: CATKTGIYGYTF. CDR3 DNA: TGTGCCACCAAGACAGGCATCTATGGCTACACCTTC.